Only one count was recorded for the clone carrying this TCR beta chain. The data originate from a study of OX40 agonist ivuxolimab in advanced cancers. Data came from immunoSEQ multiplex PCR; TCRdb stores just in-frame clones and leaves some out. The sample includes approximately 11,000 clones, nearly 80% of them seen just once. The V segment lost 4 bases and the J segment 12 bases; nucleotides outside the gene matches: 7. Germline V gene lookup returns CDR1 SGHRS and CDR2 YFSETQ. The CDR3 extends over 12 amino acids. Prior autoimmune disease or systemic immunosuppression barred patients. Sequences were derived from CD4+ or CD8+ T cells sorted from blood, sampled in a trial of the OX40 agonist ivuxolimab. This rearrangement joins TRBV5-1 to TRBJ1-1; 9 positions agree with TRBD1. The TCR originated in an adult with an advanced solid tumor such as melanoma, head and neck, liver or kidney cancer. The DNA of the CDR3 is TGCGCCAGCAGCCTCCGGGACAGGGAAACTTTCTTT. Amino acid sequence: CASSLRDRETFF.